The 2 T cell receptor beta chains below come from one sample, sequenced in a study of blood T cell repertoires in COVID-19. The protocol was immunoSEQ multiplex PCR, while the TCRdb copy is restricted to in-frame clones and leaves out a portion. The sample contains around 99,000 clones, 84% of which appear only once. The sample was peripheral blood. These receptors originate from an elderly woman with active or convalescent COVID-19.

The V and J genes are TRBV28 and TRBJ2-1; 7 bases are shared with TRBD2. The CDR3 runs to 17 residues. Germline V lookup: CDR1 MDHEN, CDR2 SYDVKM. V was pared by 5 bases and J by 0 bases, with 10 bases of the junction left unmatched. As DNA, the CDR3 is TGTGCCAGCAGTCCCTGGGTGGGACTACACTCCTACAATGAGCAGTTCTTC. Translating gives CASSPWVGLHSYNEQFF.

The CDR3 sequence is CASSTGLAVVGQETQYF. The DNA of the CDR3 is TGTGCCAGCAGTACGGGACTAGCGGTTGTCGGGCAAGAGACCCAGTACTTC. J is TRBJ2-5 and V is TRBV28, with 11 bases matching TRBD2. Looked up from germline, CDR1 is MDHEN and CDR2 is SYDVKM. This CDR3 has 17 amino acids. The V and J ends lost 5 bases and 2 bases, in that order; junction bases with no gene match: 10. The full variable domain, completed using reference TRBV28 and TRBJ2-5, is DVKVTQSSRYLVKRTGEKVFLECVQDMDHENMFWYRQDPGLGLRLIYFSYDVKMKEKGDIPEGYSVSREKKERFSLILESASTNQTSMYLCASSTGLAVVGQETQYFGPGTRLLVL.